This T cell receptor beta chain was found in a study of blood T cell repertoires in COVID-19. Study-wide background: PBMCs, B-cell-depleted T cells, or T cells provided the cDNA or gDNA that made up the material.

CDR1 LNHDA and CDR2 SQIVND come from the germline V gene (reference sequence). CDR3 size: 16 residues. V was cut by 1 base and J by 1 base, with 13 bases left in between. Patients of the Seattle cohort, enrolled during active infection, were followed longitudinally. Assay: immunoSEQ multiplex PCR; the TCRdb copy retains only in-frame clones and omits some. The sample includes 150,000 to 200,000 clones, about 85% of them seen just once. The chain employs TRBV19 and TRBJ2-5; possibly TRBD1 for D (7 bases). The sample taken for sequencing was peripheral blood. This sequence originates from a man older than 75 with COVID-19, enrolled during active disease. Here the CDR3 DNA reads TGTGCCAGTAGTATAGGCGGGACAGCTATCCAAGAGACCCAGTACTTC. This sequence encodes CASSIGGTAIQETQYF. The variable domain in full, with the rest retrieved from reference TRBV19 and TRBJ2-5, is DGGITQSPKYLFRKEGQNVTLSCEQNLNHDAMYWYRQDPGQGLRLIYYSQIVNDFQKGDIAEGYSVSREKKESFPLTVTSAQKNPTAFYLCASSIGGTAIQETQYFGPGTRLLVL.